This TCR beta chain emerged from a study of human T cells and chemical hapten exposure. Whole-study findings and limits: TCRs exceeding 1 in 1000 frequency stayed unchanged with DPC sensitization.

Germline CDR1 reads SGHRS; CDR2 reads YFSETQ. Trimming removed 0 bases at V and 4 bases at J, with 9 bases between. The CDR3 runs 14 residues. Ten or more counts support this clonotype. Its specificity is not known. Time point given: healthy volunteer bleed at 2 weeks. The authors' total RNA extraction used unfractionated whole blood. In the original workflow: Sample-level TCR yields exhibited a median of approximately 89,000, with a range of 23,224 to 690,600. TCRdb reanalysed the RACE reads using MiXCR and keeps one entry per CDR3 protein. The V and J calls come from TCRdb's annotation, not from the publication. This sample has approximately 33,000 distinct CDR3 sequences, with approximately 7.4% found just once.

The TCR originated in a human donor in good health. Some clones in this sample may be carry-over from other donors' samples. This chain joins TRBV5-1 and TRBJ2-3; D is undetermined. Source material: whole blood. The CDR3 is CASSLGVVADTQYF. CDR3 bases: TGCGCCAGCAGCTTGGGAGTAGTTGCAGATACGCAGTATTTT.